The source of this TCR beta chain is a study of shared T cell receptors in the human thymus. This clone has just one count. The V gene end was trimmed by 2 bases and the J gene end by 5 bases; junction bases not matched to a gene: 3. CDR3 size: 15 residues. Germline V gives CDR1 SGDLS, CDR2 YYNGEE. Measured with immunoSEQ multiplex PCR; TCRdb has only the in-frame clones, and not every one. The sample lists more than 550,000 clones; 87% were seen once. These data also formed part of another study, on human thymus T cells.

The chain employs TRBV9 and TRBJ1-5, with 11 bases lining up with TRBD1. This clonotype was sampled from a boy less than two years old with a congenital heart defect. Material: thymocytes. CDR3 sequence: CASSVGQGADQPQHF. The CDR3 nucleotides read TGTGCCAGCAGCGTCGGACAGGGGGCAGATCAGCCCCAGCATTTT.